This T cell receptor beta chain was sequenced for a study of glioma-infiltrating T cells after dendritic cell vaccination. Germline assignment: CDR1 SGHNT and CDR2 YYREEE (reference sequence). The CDR3 has 16 residues. With 4 bases clipped from V and 1 base from J, the junction kept 8 bases outside the gene matches. Produced via immunoSEQ multiplex PCR; TCRdb's table is partial and in-frame only. This table has roughly 100,000 clones, nearly 90% appearing once. The sample's time point: after dendritic cell vaccination, including at tumor progression/relapse. The sequence derives from a human donor with glioblastoma. Sequences were derived from blood, sampled after dendritic cell vaccination. V and J are TRBV5-4 and TRBJ2-3; 8 nucleotides align to TRBD2. As DNA, the CDR3 is TGTGCCAGCAGCCCCCGGGGGGGGGCGGGCACAGATACGCAGTATTTT. Protein: CASSPRGGAGTDTQYF. The full variable domain, its missing parts supplied by reference TRBV5-4 and TRBJ2-3, is ETGVTQSPTHLIKTRGQQVTLRCSSQSGHNTVSWYQQALGQGPQFIFQYYREEENGRGNFPPRFSGLQFPNYSSELNVNALELDDSALYLCASSPRGGAGTDTQYFGPGTRLTVL.